The 7 T cell receptor beta chains listed next were all sequenced from one sample in a study of shared clonotypes between healthy human individuals. Measured with immunoSEQ multiplex PCR; TCRdb has only the in-frame clones, and not every one. The sample consists of around 600,000 clones, 95% to 98% of them appearing once. The naive CD8 population came from CD45RO-negative cells selected for CCR7, without terminally differentiated effector memory CD45RA+ cells. Sequenced sample: naive CD8+ T cells sorted from blood. The receptor set was obtained from a man aged 30 to 39 in good health.

This rearrangement joins TRBV7-9 to TRBJ2-7, with 10 bases lining up with TRBD1. Germline trimming cut 5 bases from V and 1 base from J; bases unmatched to any gene: 8. Germline values: CDR1 SEHNR, CDR2 FQNEAQ (reference sequence). The CDR3 totals 16 residues. CDR3 in amino acids: CASSHTRDRGSYEQYF. CDR3 bases: TGTGCCAGCAGCCACACCCGGGACAGGGGTTCCTACGAGCAGTACTTC.

This chain joins TRBV29-1 and TRBJ2-1, with 11 nucleotides matching TRBD1. J lost 6 bases, V lost 5 bases, and 3 bases had no gene match. Per germline, CDR1 SQVTM and CDR2 ANQGSEA. CDR3 length: 13 amino acids. CDR3 residues: CSVRTGGFNEQFF. The CDR3 DNA is TGCAGCGTTCGGACAGGGGGCTTCAATGAGCAGTTCTTC.

This clone appeared a single time. The chain is built from TRBV29-1 and TRBJ1-2, with TRBD1 as a possible D gene (5 bases). The CDR3 is made up of 15 amino acids. V was shortened by 3 bases and J by 5 bases, with 19 bases between the two germline ends. Germline V gene sequence: CDR1 SQVTM, CDR2 ANQGSEA. For the CDR3, the DNA is TGCAGCGTTGAGGACGGGGAGCGGGGGGGTTATGGCTACACCTTC. Encoded protein: CSVEDGERGGYGYTF.

Concerning this clone: The sample has other DNA sequences that encode this CDR3 too. The chain employs TRBV6-1 and TRBJ2-7; unclear D gene. V lost 2 bases and J lost 3, with 5 bases in between. This CDR3 region has 12 residues. Germline V gene data show CDR1 as MNHNS and CDR2 as SASEGT. The DNA of the CDR3 is TGTGCCAGCAGTGAATCAGGCTACGAGCAGTACTTC. Encoded protein: CASSESGYEQYF.

This chain connects TRBV27 to TRBJ2-7, with D possibly being TRBD2 (5 bases). V was cut by 0 bases and J by 6 bases, with 18 bases left in between. Germline V gives CDR1 MNHEY, CDR2 SMNVEV (reference sequence). The CDR3 sequence is 16 residues long. The CDR3 region is CASSLSSLTRAGEQYF. The CDR3 coding sequence is TGTGCCAGCAGTTTATCCTCCCTCACTAGGGCGGGCGAGCAGTACTTC.

This rearrangement joins TRBV14 to TRBJ1-2; 7 bases map to TRBD1. The CDR3 spans 19 residues. The V and J ends lost 0 bases and 0 bases, in that order; junction bases with no gene match: 13. Germline V lookup: CDR1 SGHDN, CDR2 FVKESK. The CDR3 protein is CASSQDLWDRGSANYGYTF. CDR3 sequence (DNA): TGTGCCAGCAGCCAAGATCTTTGGGACAGAGGTTCGGCTAACTATGGCTACACCTTC.

The gene calls are TRBV10-2 and TRBJ2-7; the D gene is possibly TRBD2 (6 bases). The length of the CDR3 is 13 residues. Between the trimmed V and J ends, which lost 8 bases and 2 bases, there was a span of 13 bases. In germline, CDR1 is WSHSY, CDR2 SAAADI. CDR3 loop: CASWAGRPYEQYF. The DNA of the CDR3 is TGCGCCAGCTGGGCAGGGAGGCCCTACGAGCAGTACTTC.